What follows are 12 T cell receptor beta chains derived from one specimen sequenced in a study of CD4+ T cells in melanoma. Using immunoSEQ multiplex PCR, the repertoire was profiled, and TCRdb retains in-frame clones only, with some absent. Among over 10,000 clones listed, 65% to 80% were seen once. Material: cells from a culture (not recorded whether cultured in vitro). These TCRs come from a human donor with melanoma.

V and J are TRBV5-1 and TRBJ2-5; 13 bases agree with TRBD2. Per the germline V gene, CDR1 is SGHRS and CDR2 is YFSETQ. This CDR3 contains 16 residues. V lost 5 bases, J lost 5 bases, and 9 bases stayed unmatched. CDR3 sequence (DNA): TGCGCCAGCAGTACAAGACTAGCGGGGGGCTGGGAGACCCAGTACTTC. It translates to CASSTRLAGGWETQYF.

By share, this clone counts as medium-sized. This chain connects TRBV25-1 to TRBJ1-2, with D tentatively TRBD1 (5 bases). This CDR3 has 13 amino acids. Trimming removed 7 bases at V and 8 bases at J, with 17 bases between. Germline V gene data show CDR1 as MGHDK and CDR2 as SYGVNS. CDR3 DNA sequence: TGTGCCAGCACCCTAGAAGGGGTCCAGGGCTACACCTTC. Translating it yields CASTLEGVQGYTF.

This clone was observed a handful of times. The chain couples TRBV7-9 to TRBJ2-3, with 8 bases lining up with TRBD2. The CDR3 length is 17 residues. Germline CDR1 and CDR2: SEHNR and FQNEAQ (reference sequence). The ends lost 5 bases at V and 11 bases at J; junction bases unmatched: 21. CDR3 coding DNA: TGTGCCAGCAGCATACAAATGGGTAGCGGGGTCCCGGACGGGCAGTATTTT. Encoded protein: CASSIQMGSGVPDGQYF.

This chain connects TRBV4-1 to TRBJ2-5; 7 bases agree with TRBD2. Germline V gene data show CDR1 as MGHRA and CDR2 as YSYEKL. The CDR3 extends over 15 amino acids. J was trimmed by 5 bases and V by 1 base; bases with no gene match: 7. CDR3 loop: CASSQVGGGMETQYF. The CDR3 DNA reads TGCGCCAGCAGCCAAGTTGGGGGGGGGATGGAGACCCAGTACTTC.

The J gene is TRBJ1-2, the V gene TRBV15; D remains ambiguous. CDR3 length: 16 residues. V dropped 1 base and J dropped 4 bases, with 16 bases sitting between them. CDR1 and CDR2 from the germline V gene are LNHNV and YYDKDF (reference sequence). In nucleotides, the CDR3 is TGTGCCACCAGCAGAGGGGGAGGCGGCGCTTCCTATGGCTACACCTTC. It yields the protein CATSRGGGGASYGYTF.

The chain couples TRBV5-1 to TRBJ1-1; D is uncertain. The CDR3 runs 16 residues. Germline values: CDR1 SGHRS, CDR2 YFSETQ. Deletions cut 3 bases from V and 0 bases from J, with 15 bases between. Here the CDR3 reads CASSSNPPGLNTEAFF. The CDR3 DNA sequence: TGCGCCAGCAGCTCCAACCCGCCGGGATTGAACACTGAAGCTTTCTTT.

This clone appeared a single time. This chain joins TRBV2 and TRBJ2-1, with 8 bases that match TRBD2. This CDR3 is built from 15 residues. The V and J ends lost 8 bases and 8 bases, in that order; junction bases with no gene match: 14. From germline, CDR1 is SNHLY and CDR2 FYNNEI. The CDR3 bases are TGTGCCAGCCGGGGAGGGTTAGCGGGGAGGTATGAGCAGTTCTTC. Amino acid sequence: CASRGGLAGRYEQFF.

This sequence joins TRBV19 and TRBJ2-3, with D perhaps being TRBD1 or TRBD2 (5 bases each). The V end was cut by 3 bases, the J end by 4 bases, with 17 bases between. The germline V gene has CDR1 LNHDA and CDR2 SQIVND (reference sequence). The CDR3 runs 16 residues. This chain's CDR3 is CASSMRDLGSADTQYF. CDR3 coding DNA: TGTGCCAGTAGTATGAGGGACCTCGGGTCAGCAGATACGCAGTATTTT.

Regarding this clone: An end of the junction does not agree with germline; a read error may underlie this. The gene calls are TRBV7-7 and TRBJ2-5; TRBD1 matches 7 bases. Germline assignment: CDR1 SSHAT and CDR2 FNYEAQ (reference sequence). The CDR3 spans 14 residues. The CDR3 here is CASSQQGSGETQYF. CDR3 in DNA: TGTGCTAGCAGCCAACAGGGGTCGGGAGAGACCCAGTACTTC.

The chain employs TRBV11-2 and TRBJ1-2; D is unresolved. The germline gives CDR1 SGHAT, CDR2 FQNNGV. V shed 4 bases and J shed 4 bases, with 13 bases lying between them. The CDR3 consists of 14 residues. CDR3 coding DNA: TGTGCCAGCAGCTCCGTGAGGGATGCCTATGGCTACACCTTC. This codes for CASSSVRDAYGYTF.

The V and J genes are TRBV4-2 and TRBJ1-2; perhaps TRBD1 as D (6 bases). From germline, CDR1 is LGHNA and CDR2 YNFKEQ. With 0 bases removed from V and 6 bases from J, the gap between germline ends came to 17 bases. This CDR3 spans 16 amino acids. CDR3 sequence: CASSQDIRDTRHGYTF. Written as DNA, the CDR3 is TGTGCCAGCAGCCAAGATATCCGGGACACACGTCATGGCTACACCTTC.

This chain joins TRBV19 and TRBJ1-5, with D possibly being TRBD1 (5 bases). Germline V lookup: CDR1 LNHDA, CDR2 SQIVND (reference sequence). The CDR3 totals 14 residues. Trimming removed 3 bases at V and 4 bases at J, with 10 bases between. The CDR3 loop reads CASSISGMNQPQHF. DNA for the CDR3: TGTGCCAGTAGTATTTCAGGGATGAATCAGCCCCAGCATTTT.